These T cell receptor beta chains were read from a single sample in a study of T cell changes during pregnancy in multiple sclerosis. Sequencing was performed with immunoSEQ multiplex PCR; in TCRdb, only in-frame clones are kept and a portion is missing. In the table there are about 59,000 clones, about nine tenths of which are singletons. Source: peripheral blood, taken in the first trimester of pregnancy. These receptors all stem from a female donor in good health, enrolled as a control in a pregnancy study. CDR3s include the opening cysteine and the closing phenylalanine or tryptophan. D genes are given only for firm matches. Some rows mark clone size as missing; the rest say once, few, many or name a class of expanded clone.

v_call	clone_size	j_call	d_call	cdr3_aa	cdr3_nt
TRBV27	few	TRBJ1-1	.	CASSLGAVNTEAFF	TGTGCCAGCAGTTTAGGGGCGGTGAACACTGAAGCTTTCTTT
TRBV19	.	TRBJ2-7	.	CASSIPGERTYEQYF	TGTGCCAGTAGTATACCAGGGGAACGAACCTACGAGCAGTACTTC
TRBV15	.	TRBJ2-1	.	CATSSLTALGGDEQFF	TGTGCCACCAGCAGTCTGACCGCCCTAGGGGGGGATGAGCAGTTCTTC
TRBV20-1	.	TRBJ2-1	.	CSARLVEAQFF	TGCAGTGCTCGACTTGTTGAGGCGCAGTTCTTC
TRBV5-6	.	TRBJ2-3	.	CASSTSRSDTQYF	TGTGCCAGCAGCACCTCTAGGTCAGATACGCAGTATTTT
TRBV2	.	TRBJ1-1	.	CASSEVYTGYTEAFF	TGTGCCAGCAGTGAAGTGTACACGGGGTACACTGAAGCTTTCTTT
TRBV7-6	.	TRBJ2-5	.	CASSPEGVGETQYF	TGTGCCAGCAGCCCAGAAGGGGTTGGAGAGACCCAGTACTTC
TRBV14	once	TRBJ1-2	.	CASSYLGPGLRTLDYGYTF	TGTGCCAGCAGCTACCTCGGACCGGGATTGAGAACCTTAGACTATGGCTACACCTTC
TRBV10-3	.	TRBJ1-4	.	CAIRGADNEKLFF	TGTGCCATCAGGGGGGCCGATAATGAAAAACTGTTTTTT
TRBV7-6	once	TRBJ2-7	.	CASSWREGSYEQYF	TGTGCCAGCAGCTGGCGAGAGGGAAGTTACGAGCAGTACTTC
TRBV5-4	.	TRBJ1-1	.	CASSLGWDTMNTEAFF	TGTGCCAGCAGCTTGGGGTGGGACACCATGAACACTGAAGCTTTCTTT
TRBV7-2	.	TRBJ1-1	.	CASSLDVGFRGKRGEAFF	TGTGCCAGCAGCCTAGACGTGGGGTTTAGGGGCAAGCGGGGTGAAGCTTTCTTT
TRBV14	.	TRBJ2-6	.	CASSQGRLSGANVLTF	TGTGCCAGCAGCCAAGGGCGGCTCTCTGGGGCCAACGTCCTGACTTTC
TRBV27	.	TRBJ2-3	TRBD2	CASSLMRGGTDTQYF	TGTGCCAGCAGTTTAATGCGGGGGGGGACAGATACGCAGTATTTT
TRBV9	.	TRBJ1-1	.	CASSVAQLNTEAFF	TGTGCCAGCAGCGTAGCACAGCTGAACACTGAAGCTTTCTTT
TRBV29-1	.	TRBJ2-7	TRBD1	CSTTRGRYEQYF	TGCAGCACAACGAGGGGGCGATACGAGCAGTACTTC
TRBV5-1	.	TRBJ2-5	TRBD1	CASSLAGTGEETQYF	TGCGCCAGCAGCTTGGCGGGGACAGGGGAAGAGACCCAGTACTTC
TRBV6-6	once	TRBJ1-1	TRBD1	CASSNEQGAGITFF	TGTGCCAGCAGTAACGAACAGGGGGCGGGTATTACTTTCTTT
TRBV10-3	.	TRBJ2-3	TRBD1	CAISELGTGSTDTQYF	TGTGCCATCAGTGAGCTCGGGACAGGGAGCACAGATACGCAGTATTTT
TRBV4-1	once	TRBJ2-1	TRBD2	CASSPLAGGPSYNEQFF	TGCGCCAGCAGCCCCCTAGCGGGGGGGCCATCCTACAATGAGCAGTTCTTC
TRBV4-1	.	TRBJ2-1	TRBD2	CASSQDQGLAGTEQFF	TGCGCCAGCAGCCAAGATCAGGGACTAGCGGGGACTGAGCAGTTCTTC
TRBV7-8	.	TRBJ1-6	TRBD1	CASSQQTGTNSPLHF	TGTGCCAGCAGCCAGCAGACAGGGACGAATTCACCCCTCCACTTT
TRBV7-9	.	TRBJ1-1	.	CASSLAQLINTEAFF	TGTGCCAGCAGCTTAGCGCAACTGATAAACACTGAAGCTTTCTTT
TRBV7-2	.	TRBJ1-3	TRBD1	CASSFRTGANTIYF	TGTGCCAGCAGCTTCCGGACAGGGGCAAACACCATATATTTT
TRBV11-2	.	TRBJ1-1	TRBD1	CASSLRTGGYTEAFF	TGTGCCAGCAGCTTGCGGACAGGGGGCTACACTGAAGCTTTCTTT
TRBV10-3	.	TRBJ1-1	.	CAISLRNTEAFF	TGTGCCATCAGTCTCCGGAACACTGAAGCTTTCTTT
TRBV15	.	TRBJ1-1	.	CATSRVADNTEAFF	TGTGCCACCAGCAGAGTTGCAGATAACACTGAAGCTTTCTTT
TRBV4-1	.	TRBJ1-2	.	CASSQGLQRRRLNYGYTF	TGCGCCAGCAGCCAGGGACTACAGAGACGACGTCTTAACTATGGCTACACCTTC
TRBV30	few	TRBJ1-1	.	CAWRAQGNTEAFF	TGTGCCTGGAGGGCACAGGGGAACACTGAAGCTTTCTTT
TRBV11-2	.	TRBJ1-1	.	CASSPPRNTEAFF	TGTGCCAGCAGCCCGCCGCGGAACACTGAAGCTTTCTTT
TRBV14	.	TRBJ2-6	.	CASSQDPGRASGANVLTF	TGTGCCAGCAGCCAAGATCCAGGCCGCGCCTCTGGGGCCAACGTCCTGACTTTC
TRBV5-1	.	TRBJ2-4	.	CASSLDPAGAGNIQYF	TGCGCCAGCAGCTTGGATCCGGCGGGGGCGGGAAACATTCAGTACTTC
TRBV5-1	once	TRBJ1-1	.	CASSSAGGTEAFF	TGCGCCAGCAGCTCCGCGGGGGGCACTGAAGCTTTCTTT
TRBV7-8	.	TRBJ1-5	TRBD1	CASSTRQGRQPQHF	TGTGCCAGCAGCACCCGACAGGGGCGTCAGCCCCAGCATTTT
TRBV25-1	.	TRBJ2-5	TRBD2	CASSEWASGGIQETQYF	TGTGCCAGCAGTGAATGGGCGAGCGGGGGGATTCAAGAGACCCAGTACTTC
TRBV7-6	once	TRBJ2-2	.	CASSLGGFQELFF	TGTGCCAGCAGCCTAGGCGGATTTCAGGAGCTGTTTTTT
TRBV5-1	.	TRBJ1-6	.	CASSADSPKDNSPLHF	TGCGCCAGCAGTGCCGACAGCCCCAAGGATAATTCACCCCTCCACTTT
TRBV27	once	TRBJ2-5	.	CASSPRRGFKQETQYF	TGTGCCAGCAGTCCTCGTCGGGGGTTCAAGCAAGAGACCCAGTACTTC
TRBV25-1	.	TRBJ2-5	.	CASSEFRGDETQYF	TGTGCCAGCAGTGAATTCAGAGGAGACGAGACCCAGTACTTC
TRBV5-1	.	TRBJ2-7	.	CASSLHRSYEQYF	TGCGCCAGCAGCTTGCACAGATCCTACGAGCAGTACTTC
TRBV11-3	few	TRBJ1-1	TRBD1	CASSPGQANTEAFF	TGTGCCAGCAGCCCCGGACAGGCGAACACTGAAGCTTTCTTT
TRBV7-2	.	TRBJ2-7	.	CASSQGQVSYEQYF	TGTGCCAGCAGCCAGGGCCAGGTTAGCTACGAGCAGTACTTC
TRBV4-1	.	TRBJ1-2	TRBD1	CASSLQGQGTLQIYGYTF	TGCGCCAGCAGCCTCCAGGGACAGGGCACCTTGCAAATATATGGCTACACCTTC
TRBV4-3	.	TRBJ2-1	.	CASSPTGLAGHEQFF	TGCGCCAGCAGTCCCACCGGACTGGCCGGGCATGAGCAGTTCTTC
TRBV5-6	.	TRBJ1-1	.	CASSRYRGTEAFF	TGTGCCAGCAGCCGCTATCGAGGCACTGAAGCTTTCTTT
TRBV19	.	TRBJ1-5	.	CASSIITEHPQPQHF	TGTGCCAGTAGTATAATTACAGAGCACCCCCAGCCCCAGCATTTT
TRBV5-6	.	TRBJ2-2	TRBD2	CASPPLAEVNTGELFF	TGTGCCAGCCCCCCCCTAGCGGAAGTTAACACCGGGGAGCTGTTTTTT